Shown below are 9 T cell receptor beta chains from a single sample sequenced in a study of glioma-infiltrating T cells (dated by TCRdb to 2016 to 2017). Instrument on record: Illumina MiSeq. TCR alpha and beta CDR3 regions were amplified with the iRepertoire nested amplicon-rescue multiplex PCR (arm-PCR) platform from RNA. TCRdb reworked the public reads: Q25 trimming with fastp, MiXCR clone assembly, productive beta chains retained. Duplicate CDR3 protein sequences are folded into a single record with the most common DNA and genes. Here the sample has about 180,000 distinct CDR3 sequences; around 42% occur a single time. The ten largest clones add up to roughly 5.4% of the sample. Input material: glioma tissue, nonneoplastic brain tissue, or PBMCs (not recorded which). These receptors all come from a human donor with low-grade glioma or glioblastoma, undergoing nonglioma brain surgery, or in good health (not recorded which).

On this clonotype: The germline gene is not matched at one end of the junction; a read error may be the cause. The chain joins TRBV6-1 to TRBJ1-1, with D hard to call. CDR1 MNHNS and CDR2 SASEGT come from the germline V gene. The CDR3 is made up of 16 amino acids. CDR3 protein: CASNEQDHAVNTEAFF. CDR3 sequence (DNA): TGTGCCAGCAATGAACAAGACCACGCCGTTAACACTGAAGCTTTCTTT.

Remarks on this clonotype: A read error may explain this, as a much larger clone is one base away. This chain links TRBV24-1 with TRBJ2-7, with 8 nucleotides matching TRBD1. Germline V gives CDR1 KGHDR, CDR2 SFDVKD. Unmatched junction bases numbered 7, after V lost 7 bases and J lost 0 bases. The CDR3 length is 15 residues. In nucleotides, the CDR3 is TGTGCCACCAGGCCACAGGGGGACGTCTCCTACGAGCAGTACTTC. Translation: CATRPQGDVSYEQYF.

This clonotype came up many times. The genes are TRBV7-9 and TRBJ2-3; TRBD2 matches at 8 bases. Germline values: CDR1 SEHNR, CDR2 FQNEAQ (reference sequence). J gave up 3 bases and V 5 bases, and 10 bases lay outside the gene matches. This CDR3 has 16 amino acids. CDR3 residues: CASSLRGLVETDTQYF. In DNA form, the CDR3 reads TGTGCCAGCAGCCTTCGGGGACTAGTAGAGACAGATACGCAGTATTTT.

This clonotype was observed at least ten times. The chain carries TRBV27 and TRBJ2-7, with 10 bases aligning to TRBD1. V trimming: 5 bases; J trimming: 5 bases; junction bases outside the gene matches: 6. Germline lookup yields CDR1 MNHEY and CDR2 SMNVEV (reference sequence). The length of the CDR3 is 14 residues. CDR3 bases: TGTGCCAGCAGTAAAGGACAGGGGGTGAACGAGCAGTACTTC. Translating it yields CASSKGQGVNEQYF.

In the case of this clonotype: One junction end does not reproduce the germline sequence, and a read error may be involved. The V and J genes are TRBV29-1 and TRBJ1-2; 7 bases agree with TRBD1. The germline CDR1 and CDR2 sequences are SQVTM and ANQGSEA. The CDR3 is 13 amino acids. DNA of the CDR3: TGCAGCGTTGGGCAGGGGGATAACCATGGCTACACCTTC. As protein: CSVGQGDNHGYTF.

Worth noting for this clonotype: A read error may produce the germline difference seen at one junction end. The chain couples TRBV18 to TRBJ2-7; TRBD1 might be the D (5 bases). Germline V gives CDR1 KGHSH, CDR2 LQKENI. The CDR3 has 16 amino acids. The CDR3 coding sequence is TGTGCCAGCTCACCGACAGTGACCCCTTGGTCCTACGAGCAGCACTTC. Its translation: CASSPTVTPWSYEQHF.

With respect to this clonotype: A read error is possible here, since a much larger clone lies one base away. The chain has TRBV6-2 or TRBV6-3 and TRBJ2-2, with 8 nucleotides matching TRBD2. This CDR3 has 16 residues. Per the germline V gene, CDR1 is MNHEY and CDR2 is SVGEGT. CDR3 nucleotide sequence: TGTGCCATCAGTCGCAATAGCGGGATGGGTACCGGGGAGCTGTTTTTT. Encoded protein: CAISRNSGMGTGELFF.

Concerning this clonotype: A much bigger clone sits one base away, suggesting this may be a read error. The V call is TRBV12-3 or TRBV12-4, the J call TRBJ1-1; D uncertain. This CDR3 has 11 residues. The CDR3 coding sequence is TGTGCCAGCGGTTTCAAACACGAAGCTTTCTTT. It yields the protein CASGFKHEAFF.

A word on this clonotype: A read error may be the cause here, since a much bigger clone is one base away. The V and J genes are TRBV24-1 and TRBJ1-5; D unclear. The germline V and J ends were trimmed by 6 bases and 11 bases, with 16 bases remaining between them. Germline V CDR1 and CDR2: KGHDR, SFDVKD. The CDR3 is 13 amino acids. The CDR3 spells CATSHHPFTAQHF. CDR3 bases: TGTGCCACCAGTCACCATCCGTTTACGGCCCAGCATTTT.